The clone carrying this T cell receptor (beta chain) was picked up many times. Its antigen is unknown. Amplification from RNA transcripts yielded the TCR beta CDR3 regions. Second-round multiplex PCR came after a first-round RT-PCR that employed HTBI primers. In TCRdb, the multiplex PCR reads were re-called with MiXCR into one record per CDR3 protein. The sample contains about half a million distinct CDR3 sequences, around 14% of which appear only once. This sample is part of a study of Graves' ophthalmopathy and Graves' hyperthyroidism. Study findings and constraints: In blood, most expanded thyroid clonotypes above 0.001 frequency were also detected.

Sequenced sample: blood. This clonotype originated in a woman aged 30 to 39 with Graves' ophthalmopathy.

CDR3 sequence reads: CASSLGGTNSYEQYF. The CDR3, as DNA: TGTGCCAGCAGCTTAGGGGGTACCAACTCCTACGAGCAGTACTTC. The chain links TRBV13 to TRBJ2-7, with D uncertain. CDR1 and CDR2 (germline): PRHDT, FYEKMQ (reference sequence). V was shortened by 0 bases and J by 0 bases, with 9 bases between the two germline ends. This CDR3 spans 15 amino acids.